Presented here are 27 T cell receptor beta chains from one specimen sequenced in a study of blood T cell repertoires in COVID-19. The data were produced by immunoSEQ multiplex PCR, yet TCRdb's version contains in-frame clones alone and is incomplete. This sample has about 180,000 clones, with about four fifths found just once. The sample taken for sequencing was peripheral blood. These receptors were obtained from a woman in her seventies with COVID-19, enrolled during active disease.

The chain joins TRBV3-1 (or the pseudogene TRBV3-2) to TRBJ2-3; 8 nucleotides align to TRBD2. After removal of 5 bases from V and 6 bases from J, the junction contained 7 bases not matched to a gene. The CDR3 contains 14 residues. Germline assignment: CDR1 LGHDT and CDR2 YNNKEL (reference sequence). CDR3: CASSSRTSFDTQYF. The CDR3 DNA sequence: TGTGCCAGCAGCTCCCGGACTAGCTTTGATACGCAGTATTTT.

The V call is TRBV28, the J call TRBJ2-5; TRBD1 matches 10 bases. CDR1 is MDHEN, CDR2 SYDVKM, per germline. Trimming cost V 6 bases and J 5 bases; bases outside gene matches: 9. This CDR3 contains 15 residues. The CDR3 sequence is CASRSTGGAGETQYF. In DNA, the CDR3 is TGTGCCAGCAGGTCGACAGGGGGCGCAGGCGAGACCCAGTACTTC. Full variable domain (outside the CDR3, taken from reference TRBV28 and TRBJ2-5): DVKVTQSSRYLVKRTGEKVFLECVQDMDHENMFWYRQDPGLGLRLIYFSYDVKMKEKGDIPEGYSVSREKKERFSLILESASTNQTSMYLCASRSTGGAGETQYFGPGTRLLVL.

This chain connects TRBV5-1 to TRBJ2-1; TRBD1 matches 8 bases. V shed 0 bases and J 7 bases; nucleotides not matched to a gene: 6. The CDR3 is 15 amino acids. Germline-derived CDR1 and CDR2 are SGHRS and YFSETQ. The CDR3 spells CASSLGQGAHNEQFF. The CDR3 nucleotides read TGCGCCAGCAGCTTGGGCCAGGGGGCGCATAATGAGCAGTTCTTC.

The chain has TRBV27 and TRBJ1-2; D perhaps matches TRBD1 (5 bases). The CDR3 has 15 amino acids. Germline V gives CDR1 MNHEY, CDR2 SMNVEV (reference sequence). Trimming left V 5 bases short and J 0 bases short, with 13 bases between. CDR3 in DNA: TGTGCCAGCAGTGAAACAGGTCTCTCTAACTATGGCTACACCTTC. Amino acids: CASSETGLSNYGYTF.

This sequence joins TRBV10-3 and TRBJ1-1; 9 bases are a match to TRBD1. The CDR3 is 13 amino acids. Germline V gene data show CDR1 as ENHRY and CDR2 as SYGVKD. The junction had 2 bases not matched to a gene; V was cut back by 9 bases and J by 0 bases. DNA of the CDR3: TGTGCCATAGGACAGGGGCTGAACACTGAAGCTTTCTTT. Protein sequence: CAIGQGLNTEAFF.

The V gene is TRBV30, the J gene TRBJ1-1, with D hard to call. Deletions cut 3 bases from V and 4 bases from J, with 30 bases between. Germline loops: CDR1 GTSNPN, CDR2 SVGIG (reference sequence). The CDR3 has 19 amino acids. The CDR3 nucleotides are TGTGCCTGGAGAGTGCTCGGACTTACTCCTCCTAGGCCACTCACTGAAGCTTTCTTT. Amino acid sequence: CAWRVLGLTPPRPLTEAFF.

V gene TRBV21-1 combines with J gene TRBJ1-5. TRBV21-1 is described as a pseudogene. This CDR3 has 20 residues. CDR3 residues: CASSKAKAGLKGNGNQPQHF. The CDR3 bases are TGTGCCAGCAGCAAAGCCAAAGCGGGACTTAAAGGGAATGGCAATCAGCCCCAGCATTTT.

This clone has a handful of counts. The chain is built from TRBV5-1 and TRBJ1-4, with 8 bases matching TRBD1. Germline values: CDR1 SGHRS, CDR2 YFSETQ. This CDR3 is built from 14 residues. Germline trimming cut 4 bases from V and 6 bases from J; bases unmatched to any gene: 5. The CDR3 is CASSAGTGYEKLFF. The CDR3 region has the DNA TGCGCCAGCAGCGCCGGGACAGGCTATGAAAAACTGTTTTTT. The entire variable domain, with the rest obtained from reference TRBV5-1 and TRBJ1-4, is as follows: KAGVTQTPRYLIKTRGQQVTLSCSPISGHRSVSWYQQTPGQGLQFLFEYFSETQRNKGNFPGRFSGRQFSNSRSEMNVSTLELGDSALYLCASSAGTGYEKLFFGSGTQLSVL.

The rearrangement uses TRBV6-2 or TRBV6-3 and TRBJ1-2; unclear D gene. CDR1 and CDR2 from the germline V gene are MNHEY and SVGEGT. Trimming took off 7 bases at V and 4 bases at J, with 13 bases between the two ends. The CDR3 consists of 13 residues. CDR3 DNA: TGTGCCAGCACCCCCGGCGGGCGCTATGGCTACACCTTC. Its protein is CASTPGGRYGYTF.

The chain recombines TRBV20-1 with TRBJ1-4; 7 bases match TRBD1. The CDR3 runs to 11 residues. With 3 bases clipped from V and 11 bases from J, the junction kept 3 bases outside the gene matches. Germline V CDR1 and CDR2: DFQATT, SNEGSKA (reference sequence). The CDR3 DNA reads TGCAGTGCTAGCGTAGGGGGCAAACTGTTTTTT. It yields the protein CSASVGGKLFF.

CDR3 sequence reads: CASSSGQTQETQYF. The CDR3 DNA follows: TGTGCCAGCAGCTCCGGACAGACCCAAGAGACCCAGTACTTC. V is TRBV11-3 and J is TRBJ2-5; a weak D match, TRBD1 (6 bases). Per germline, CDR1 SGHNT and CDR2 YENEEA. The CDR3 covers 14 residues. Trimming took off 4 bases at V and 1 base at J, with 10 bases between the two ends.

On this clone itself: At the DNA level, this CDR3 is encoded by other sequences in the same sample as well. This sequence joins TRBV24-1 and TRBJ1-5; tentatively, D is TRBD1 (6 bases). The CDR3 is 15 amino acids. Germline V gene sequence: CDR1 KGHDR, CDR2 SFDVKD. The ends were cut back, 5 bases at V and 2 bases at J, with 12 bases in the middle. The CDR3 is CATSVGGGGNQPQHF. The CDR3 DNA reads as TGTGCCACCAGTGTCGGGGGGGGCGGCAATCAGCCCCAGCATTTT.

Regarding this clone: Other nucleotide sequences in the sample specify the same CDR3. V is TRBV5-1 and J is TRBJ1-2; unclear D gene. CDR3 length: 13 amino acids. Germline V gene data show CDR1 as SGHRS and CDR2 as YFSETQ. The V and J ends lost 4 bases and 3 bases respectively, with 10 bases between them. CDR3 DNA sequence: TGCGCCAGCAGCCCGGACGGGGACTATGGCTACACCTTC. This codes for CASSPDGDYGYTF.

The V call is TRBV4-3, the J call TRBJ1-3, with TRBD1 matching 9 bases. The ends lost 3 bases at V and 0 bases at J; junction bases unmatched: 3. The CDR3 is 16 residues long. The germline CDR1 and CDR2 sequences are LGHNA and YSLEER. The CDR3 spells CASSQDRGFSGNTIYF. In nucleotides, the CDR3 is TGCGCCAGCAGCCAGGACAGGGGCTTCTCTGGAAACACCATATATTTT.

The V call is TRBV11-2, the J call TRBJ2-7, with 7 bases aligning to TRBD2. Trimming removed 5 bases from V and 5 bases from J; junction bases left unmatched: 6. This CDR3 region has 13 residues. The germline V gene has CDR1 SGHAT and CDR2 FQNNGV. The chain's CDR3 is CASSAWGGDEQYF. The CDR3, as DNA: TGTGCCAGCAGCGCGTGGGGGGGGGACGAGCAGTACTTC.

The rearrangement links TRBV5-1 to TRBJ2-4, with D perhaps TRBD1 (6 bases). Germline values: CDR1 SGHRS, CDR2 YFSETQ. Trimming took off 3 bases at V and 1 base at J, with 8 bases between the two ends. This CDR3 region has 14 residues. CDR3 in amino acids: CASSSTGAKNIQYF. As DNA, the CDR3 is TGCGCCAGCAGCTCAACAGGGGCCAAAAACATTCAGTACTTC.

The CDR3 spells CSVQGTSGSEQYF. The CDR3 region has the DNA TGCAGCGTTCAGGGGACTAGCGGGAGCGAGCAGTACTTC. V and J are TRBV29-1 and TRBJ2-7, with TRBD2 matching over 14 bases. The V gene's germline CDR1 is SQVTM and CDR2 ANQGSEA. Trimming cost V 5 bases and J 6 bases; bases outside gene matches: 3. This CDR3 is 13 amino acids long.

CDR3: CASSLGGTGQNTIYF. CDR3 DNA sequence: TGTGCCAGCAGCTTAGGGGGTACAGGGCAAAACACCATATATTTT. The chain carries TRBV7-8 and TRBJ1-3; D possibly corresponds to TRBD1 (6 bases). The CDR3 runs 15 residues. CDR1 is SGHVS and CDR2 is FQNEAQ in the germline V gene. Trimming removed 1 base from V and 6 bases from J, with 13 bases in between. The full variable domain, its missing parts supplied by reference TRBV7-8 and TRBJ1-3, is GAGVSQSPRYKVAKRGQDVALRCDPISGHVSLFWYQQALGQGPEFLTYFQNEAQLDKSGLPSDRFFAERPEGSVSTLKIQRTQQEDSAVYLCASSLGGTGQNTIYFGEGSWLTVV.

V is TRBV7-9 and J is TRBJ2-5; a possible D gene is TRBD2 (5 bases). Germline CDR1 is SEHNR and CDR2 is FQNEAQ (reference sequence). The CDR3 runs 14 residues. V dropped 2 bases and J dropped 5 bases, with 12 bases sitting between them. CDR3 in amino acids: CASSLSSSRETQYF. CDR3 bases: TGTGCCAGCAGCTTAAGCTCTAGCCGCGAGACCCAGTACTTC.

The CDR3 bases are TGTGCCAGCAGCACCACGGGTACGCAGTATTTT. Translating it yields CASSTTGTQYF. V gene TRBV12-3 or TRBV12-4 combines with J gene TRBJ2-3, with D hard to call. Trimming shortened V by 6 bases and J by 8 bases, and 9 bases separated the two germline ends. The CDR3 sequence is 11 residues long.

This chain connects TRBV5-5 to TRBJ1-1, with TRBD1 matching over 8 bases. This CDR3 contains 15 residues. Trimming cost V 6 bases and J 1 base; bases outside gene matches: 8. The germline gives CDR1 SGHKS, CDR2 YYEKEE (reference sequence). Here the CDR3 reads CASNFGQGWNTEAFF. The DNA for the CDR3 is TGTGCCAGCAACTTTGGACAGGGCTGGAACACTGAAGCTTTCTTT.

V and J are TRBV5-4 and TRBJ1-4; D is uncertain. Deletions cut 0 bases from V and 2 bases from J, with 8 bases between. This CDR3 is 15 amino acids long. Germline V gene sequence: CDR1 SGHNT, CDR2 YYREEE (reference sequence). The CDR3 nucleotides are TGTGCCAGCAGCTTGGGAGGGAACACTAATGAAAAACTGTTTTTT. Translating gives CASSLGGNTNEKLFF.

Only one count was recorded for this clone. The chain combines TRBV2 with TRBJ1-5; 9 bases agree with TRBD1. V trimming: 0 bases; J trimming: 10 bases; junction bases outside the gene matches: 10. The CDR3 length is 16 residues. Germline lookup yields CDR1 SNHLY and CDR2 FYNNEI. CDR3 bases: TGTGCCAGCAGTGAAGCGGTGGGACAGGGAGGTGGACCCCAGCATTTT. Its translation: CASSEAVGQGGGPQHF.

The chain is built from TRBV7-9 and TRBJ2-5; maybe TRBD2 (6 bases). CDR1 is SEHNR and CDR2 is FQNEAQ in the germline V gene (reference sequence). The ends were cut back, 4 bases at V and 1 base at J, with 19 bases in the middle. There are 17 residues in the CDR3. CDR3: CASSWPGGGGPQETQYF. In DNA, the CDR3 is TGTGCCAGCAGCTGGCCCGGCGGAGGAGGGCCCCAAGAGACCCAGTACTTC.

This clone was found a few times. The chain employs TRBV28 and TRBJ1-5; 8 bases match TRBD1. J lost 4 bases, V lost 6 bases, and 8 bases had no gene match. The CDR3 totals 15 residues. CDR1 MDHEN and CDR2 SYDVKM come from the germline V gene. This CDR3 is CASRKPQGANQPQHF. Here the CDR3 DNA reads TGTGCCAGCAGAAAGCCGCAGGGGGCAAATCAGCCCCAGCATTTT.

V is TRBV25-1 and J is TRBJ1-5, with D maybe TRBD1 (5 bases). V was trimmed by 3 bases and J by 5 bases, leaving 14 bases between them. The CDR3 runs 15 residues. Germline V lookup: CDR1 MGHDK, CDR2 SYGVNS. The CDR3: CASSEDARDHQPQHF. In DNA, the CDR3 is TGTGCCAGCAGTGAGGACGCGCGGGACCATCAGCCCCAGCATTTT.

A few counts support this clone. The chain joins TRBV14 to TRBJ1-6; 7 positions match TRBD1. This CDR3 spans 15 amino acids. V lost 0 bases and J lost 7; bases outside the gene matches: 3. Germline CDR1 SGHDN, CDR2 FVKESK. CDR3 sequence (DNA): TGTGCCAGCAGCCAAGAATACAGGGGAAATTCACCCCTCCACTTT. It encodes CASSQEYRGNSPLHF.